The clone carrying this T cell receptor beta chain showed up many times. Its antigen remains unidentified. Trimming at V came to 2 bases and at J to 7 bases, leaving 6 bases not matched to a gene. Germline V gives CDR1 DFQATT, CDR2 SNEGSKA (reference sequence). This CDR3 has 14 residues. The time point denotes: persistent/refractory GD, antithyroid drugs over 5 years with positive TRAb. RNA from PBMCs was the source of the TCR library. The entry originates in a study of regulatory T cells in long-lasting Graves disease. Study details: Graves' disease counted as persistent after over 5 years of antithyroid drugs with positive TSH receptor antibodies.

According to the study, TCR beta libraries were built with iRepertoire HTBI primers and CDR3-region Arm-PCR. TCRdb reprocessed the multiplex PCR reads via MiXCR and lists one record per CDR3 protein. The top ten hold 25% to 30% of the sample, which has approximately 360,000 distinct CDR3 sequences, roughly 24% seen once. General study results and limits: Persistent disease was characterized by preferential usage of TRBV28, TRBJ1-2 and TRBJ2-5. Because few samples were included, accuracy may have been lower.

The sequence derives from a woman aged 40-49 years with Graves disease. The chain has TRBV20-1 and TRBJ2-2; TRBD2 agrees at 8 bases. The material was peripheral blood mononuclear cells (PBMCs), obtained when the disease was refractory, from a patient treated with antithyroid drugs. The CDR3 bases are TGCAGTGCTAGATGGCGGGAGGCGAGCGGGGAGCTGTTTTTT. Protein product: CSARWREASGELFF.